This T cell receptor beta chain emerged from a study of blood T cell repertoires in COVID-19. Study in general: Samples of COVID-19 (acute and convalescent) were obtained from the United States, Italy and Spain. Sample material is recorded as cDNA or gDNA derived from T cells, B-cell-depleted T cells, or PBMCs.

J lost 7 bases, V lost 3 bases, and 10 bases had no gene match. Germline values: CDR1 SGHRS, CDR2 YFSETQ. The CDR3 consists of 16 residues. Clones were sequenced by immunoSEQ multiplex PCR, and TCRdb holds only the in-frame ones, with some missing. The data contain some 220,000 clones, over 75% of them singletons. It was during active infection that Seattle patients were enrolled and then longitudinally followed. The specimen was peripheral blood. This chain links TRBV5-1 with TRBJ1-2; 12 bases are a match to TRBD1. This sequence was found in a woman aged 65 to 85 with COVID-19, enrolled during active disease. This CDR3 reads CASSSPGTGGASGYTF. DNA for the CDR3: TGCGCCAGCAGCTCCCCCGGGACAGGGGGCGCATCTGGCTACACCTTC.